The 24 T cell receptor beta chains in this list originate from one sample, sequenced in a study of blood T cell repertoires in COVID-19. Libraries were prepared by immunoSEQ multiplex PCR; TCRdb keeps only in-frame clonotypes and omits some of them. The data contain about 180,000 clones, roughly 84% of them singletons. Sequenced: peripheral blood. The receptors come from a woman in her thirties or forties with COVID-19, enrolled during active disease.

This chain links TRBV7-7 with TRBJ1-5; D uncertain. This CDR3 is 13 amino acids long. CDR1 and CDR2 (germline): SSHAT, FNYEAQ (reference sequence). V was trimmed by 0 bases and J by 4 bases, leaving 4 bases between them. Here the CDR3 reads CASSLARNQPQHF. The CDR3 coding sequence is TGTGCCAGCAGCTTAGCCAGAAATCAGCCCCAGCATTTT.

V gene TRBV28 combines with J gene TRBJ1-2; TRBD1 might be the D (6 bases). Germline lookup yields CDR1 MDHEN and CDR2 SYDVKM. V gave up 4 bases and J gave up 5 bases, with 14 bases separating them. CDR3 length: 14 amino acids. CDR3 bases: TGTGCCAGCAGTTCCGCGGACAGAAATTATGGCTACACCTTC. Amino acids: CASSSADRNYGYTF.

In nucleotides, the CDR3 is TGTGCCAGCAGTTTTGGACTTTACGAGCAGTACTTC. Residues: CASSFGLYEQYF. The gene calls are TRBV12-3 or TRBV12-4 and TRBJ2-7, with a possible D match to TRBD2 (5 bases). Trimming pared 3 bases from V and 4 bases from J, leaving 7 bases between. The length of the CDR3 is 12 residues.

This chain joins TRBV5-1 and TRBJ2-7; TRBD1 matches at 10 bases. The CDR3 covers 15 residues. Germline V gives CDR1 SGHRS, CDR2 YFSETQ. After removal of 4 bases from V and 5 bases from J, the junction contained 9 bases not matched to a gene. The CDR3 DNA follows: TGCGCCAGCAGCCCAAAGACAGGGGGCAGGGACGAGCAGTACTTC. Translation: CASSPKTGGRDEQYF.

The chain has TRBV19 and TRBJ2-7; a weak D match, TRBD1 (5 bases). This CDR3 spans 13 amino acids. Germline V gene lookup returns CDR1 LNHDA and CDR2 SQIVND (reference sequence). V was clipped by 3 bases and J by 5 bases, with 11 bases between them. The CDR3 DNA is TGTGCCAGTAGTATCTCCAGGGTCCACGAGCAGTACTTC. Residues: CASSISRVHEQYF.

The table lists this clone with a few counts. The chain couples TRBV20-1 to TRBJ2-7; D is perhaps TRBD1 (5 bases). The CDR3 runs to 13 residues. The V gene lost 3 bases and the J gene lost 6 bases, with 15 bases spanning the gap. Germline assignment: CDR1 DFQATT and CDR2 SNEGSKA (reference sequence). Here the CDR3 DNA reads TGCAGTGCTAGTGGGCAGGGCTTTTTCGAGCAGTACTTC. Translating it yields CSASGQGFFEQYF.

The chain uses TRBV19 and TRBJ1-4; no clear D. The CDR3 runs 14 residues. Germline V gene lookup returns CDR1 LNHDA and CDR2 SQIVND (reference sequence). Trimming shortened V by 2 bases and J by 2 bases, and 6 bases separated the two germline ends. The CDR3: CASSISSTNEKLFF. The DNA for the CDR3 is TGTGCCAGTAGTATATCGAGCACTAATGAAAAACTGTTTTTT.

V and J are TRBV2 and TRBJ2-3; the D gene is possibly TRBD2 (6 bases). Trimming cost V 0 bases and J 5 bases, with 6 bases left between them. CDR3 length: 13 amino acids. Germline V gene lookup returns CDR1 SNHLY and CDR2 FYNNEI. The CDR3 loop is CASSEATRDTQYF. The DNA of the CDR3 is TGTGCCAGCAGTGAAGCGACTAGAGATACGCAGTATTTT.

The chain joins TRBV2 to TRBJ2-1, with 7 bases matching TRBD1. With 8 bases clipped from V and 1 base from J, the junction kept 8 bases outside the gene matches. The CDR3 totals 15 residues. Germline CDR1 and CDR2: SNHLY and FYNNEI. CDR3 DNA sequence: TGTGCCAGCGTCCGGGACAGAGATTCCTACAATGAGCAGTTCTTC. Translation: CASVRDRDSYNEQFF. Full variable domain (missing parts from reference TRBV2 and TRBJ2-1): EPEVTQTPSHQVTQMGQEVILRCVPISNHLYFYWYRQILGQKVEFLVSFYNNEISEKSEIFDDQFSVERPDGSNFTLKIRSTKLEDSAMYFCASVRDRDSYNEQFFGPGTRLTVL.

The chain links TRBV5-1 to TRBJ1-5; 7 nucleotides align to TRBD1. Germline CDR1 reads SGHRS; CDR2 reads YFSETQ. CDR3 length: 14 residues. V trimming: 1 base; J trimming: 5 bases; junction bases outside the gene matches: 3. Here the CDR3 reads CASSLLQGDQPQHF. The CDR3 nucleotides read TGCGCCAGCAGCTTGTTGCAGGGGGATCAGCCCCAGCATTTT.

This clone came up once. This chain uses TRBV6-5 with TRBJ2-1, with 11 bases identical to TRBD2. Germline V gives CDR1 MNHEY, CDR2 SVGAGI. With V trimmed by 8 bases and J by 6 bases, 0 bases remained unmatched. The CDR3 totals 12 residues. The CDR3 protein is CASGLAGNEQFF. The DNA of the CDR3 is TGTGCCAGCGGACTAGCGGGCAATGAGCAGTTCTTC.

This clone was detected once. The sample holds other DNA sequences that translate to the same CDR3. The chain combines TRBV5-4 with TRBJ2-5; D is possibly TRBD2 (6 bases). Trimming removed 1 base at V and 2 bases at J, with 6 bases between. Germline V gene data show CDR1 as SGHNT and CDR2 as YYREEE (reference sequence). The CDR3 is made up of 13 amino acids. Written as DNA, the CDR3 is TGTGCCAGCAGCTTGCGGGGGCAAGAGACCCAGTACTTC. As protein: CASSLRGQETQYF.

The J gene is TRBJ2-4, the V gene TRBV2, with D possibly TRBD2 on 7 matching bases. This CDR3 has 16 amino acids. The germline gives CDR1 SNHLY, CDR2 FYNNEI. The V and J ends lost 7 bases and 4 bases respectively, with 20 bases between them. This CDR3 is CASKGGGRGVKNIQYF. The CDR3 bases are TGTGCCAGCAAAGGGGGAGGGCGCGGGGTAAAAAACATTCAGTACTTC.

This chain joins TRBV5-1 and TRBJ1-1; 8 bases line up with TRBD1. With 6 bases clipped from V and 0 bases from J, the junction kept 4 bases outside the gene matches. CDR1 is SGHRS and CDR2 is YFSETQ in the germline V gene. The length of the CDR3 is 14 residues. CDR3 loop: CASTGQGLNTEAFF. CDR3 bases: TGCGCCAGCACCGGACAGGGATTGAACACTGAAGCTTTCTTT.

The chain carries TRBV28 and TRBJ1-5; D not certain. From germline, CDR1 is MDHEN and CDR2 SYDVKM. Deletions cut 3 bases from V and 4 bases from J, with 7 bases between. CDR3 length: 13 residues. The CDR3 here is CASSFTKNQPQHF. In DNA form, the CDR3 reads TGTGCCAGCAGTTTCACAAAGAATCAGCCCCAGCATTTT.

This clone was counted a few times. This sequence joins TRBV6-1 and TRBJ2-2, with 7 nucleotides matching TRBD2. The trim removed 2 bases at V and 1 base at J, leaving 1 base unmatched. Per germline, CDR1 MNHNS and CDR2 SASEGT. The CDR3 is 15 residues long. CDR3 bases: TGTGCCAGCAGTGAATTAGCGGGGAACACCGGGGAGCTGTTTTTT. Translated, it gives CASSELAGNTGELFF.

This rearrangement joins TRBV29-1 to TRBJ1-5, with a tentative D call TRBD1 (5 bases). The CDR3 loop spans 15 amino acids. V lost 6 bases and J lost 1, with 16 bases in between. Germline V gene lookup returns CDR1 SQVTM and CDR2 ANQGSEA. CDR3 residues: CSVAVEGASNQPQHF. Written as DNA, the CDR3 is TGCAGCGTCGCAGTCGAAGGGGCCAGCAATCAGCCCCAGCATTTT.

As DNA, the CDR3 is TGTGCCAGCAGCCCCAGGGTGGGGCAGCCCCAGCATTTT. As protein: CASSPRVGQPQHF. The chain links TRBV6-5 to TRBJ1-5; possible D gene TRBD1, 5 bases. CDR1 is MNHEY, CDR2 SVGAGI, per germline. Deletions cut 6 bases from V and 7 bases from J, with 13 bases between. The CDR3 is made up of 13 amino acids.

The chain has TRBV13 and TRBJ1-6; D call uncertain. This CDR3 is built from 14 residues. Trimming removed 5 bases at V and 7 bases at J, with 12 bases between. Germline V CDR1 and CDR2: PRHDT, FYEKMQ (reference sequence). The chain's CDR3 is CASSAVVMNSPLHF. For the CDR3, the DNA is TGTGCCAGCAGCGCAGTGGTAATGAATTCACCCCTCCACTTT.

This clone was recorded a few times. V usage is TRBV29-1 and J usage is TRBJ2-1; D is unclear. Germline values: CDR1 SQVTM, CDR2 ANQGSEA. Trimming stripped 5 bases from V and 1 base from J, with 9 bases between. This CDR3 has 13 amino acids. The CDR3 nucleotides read TGCAGCGTTTCCGCAGCGTCCTACAATGAGCAGTTCTTC. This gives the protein CSVSAASYNEQFF.

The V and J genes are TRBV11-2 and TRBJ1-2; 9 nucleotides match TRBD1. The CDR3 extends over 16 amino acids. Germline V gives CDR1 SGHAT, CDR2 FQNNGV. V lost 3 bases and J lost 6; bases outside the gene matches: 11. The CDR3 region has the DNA TGTGCCAGCAGCTTCGACCGGGGGACAGGGTCCCATGGCTACACCTTC. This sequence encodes CASSFDRGTGSHGYTF. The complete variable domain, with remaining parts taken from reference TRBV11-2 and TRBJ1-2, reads EAGVAQSPRYKIIEKRQSVAFWCNPISGHATLYWYQQILGQGPKLLIQFQNNGVVDDSQLPKDRFSAERLKGVDSTLKIQPAKLEDSAVYLCASSFDRGTGSHGYTFGSGTRLTVV.

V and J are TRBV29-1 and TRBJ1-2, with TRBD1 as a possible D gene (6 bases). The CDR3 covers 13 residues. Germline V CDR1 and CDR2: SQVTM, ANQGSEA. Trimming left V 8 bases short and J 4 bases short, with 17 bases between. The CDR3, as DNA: TGCAGCCTCAGCGGGGGCAAGGGCTATGGCTACACCTTC. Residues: CSLSGGKGYGYTF. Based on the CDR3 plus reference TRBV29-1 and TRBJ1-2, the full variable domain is SAVISQKPSRDICQRGTSLTIQCQVDSQVTMMFWYRQQPGQSLTLIATANQGSEATYESGFVIDKFPISRPNLTFSTLTVSNMSPEDSSIYLCSLSGGKGYGYTFGSGTRLTVV.

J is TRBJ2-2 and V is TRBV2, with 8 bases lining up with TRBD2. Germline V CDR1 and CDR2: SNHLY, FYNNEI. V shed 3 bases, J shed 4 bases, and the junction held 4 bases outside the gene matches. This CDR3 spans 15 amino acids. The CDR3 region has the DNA TGTGCCAGCAGTGAGTCGAGCGGGAGCACCGGGGAGCTGTTTTTT. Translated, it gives CASSESSGSTGELFF.

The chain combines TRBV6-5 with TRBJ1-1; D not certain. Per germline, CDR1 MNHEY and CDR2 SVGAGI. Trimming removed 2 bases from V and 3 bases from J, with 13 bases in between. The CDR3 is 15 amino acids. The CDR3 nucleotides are TGTGCCAGCAGTTACGAGTTGACACCACACACTGAAGCTTTCTTT. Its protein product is CASSYELTPHTEAFF.